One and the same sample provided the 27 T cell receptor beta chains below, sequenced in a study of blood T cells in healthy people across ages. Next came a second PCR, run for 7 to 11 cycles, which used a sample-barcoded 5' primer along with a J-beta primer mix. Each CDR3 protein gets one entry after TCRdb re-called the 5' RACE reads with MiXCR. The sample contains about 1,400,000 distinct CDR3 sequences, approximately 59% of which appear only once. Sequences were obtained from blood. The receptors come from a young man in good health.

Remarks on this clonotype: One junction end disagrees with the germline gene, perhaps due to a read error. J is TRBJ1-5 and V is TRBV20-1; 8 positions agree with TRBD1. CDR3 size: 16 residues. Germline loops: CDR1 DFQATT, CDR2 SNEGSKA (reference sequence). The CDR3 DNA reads TGCAGCGCTAGCGATAGACAGGGGACGACGGGTCAGCCCCAGCATTTT. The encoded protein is CSASDRQGTTGQPQHF.

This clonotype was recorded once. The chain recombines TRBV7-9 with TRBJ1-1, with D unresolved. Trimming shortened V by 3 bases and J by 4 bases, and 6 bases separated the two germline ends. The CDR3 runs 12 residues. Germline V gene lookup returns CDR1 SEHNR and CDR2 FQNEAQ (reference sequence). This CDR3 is CASSLHPTEAFF. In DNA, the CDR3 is TGTGCCAGCAGCTTGCATCCCACTGAAGCTTTCTTT.

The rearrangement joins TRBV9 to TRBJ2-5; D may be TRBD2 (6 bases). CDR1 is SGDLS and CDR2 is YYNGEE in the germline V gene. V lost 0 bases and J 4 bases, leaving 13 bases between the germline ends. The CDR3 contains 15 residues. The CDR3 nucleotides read TGTGCCAGCAGCGTAGTCGGGGAGGTAGGAGAGACCCAGTACTTC. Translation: CASSVVGEVGETQYF.

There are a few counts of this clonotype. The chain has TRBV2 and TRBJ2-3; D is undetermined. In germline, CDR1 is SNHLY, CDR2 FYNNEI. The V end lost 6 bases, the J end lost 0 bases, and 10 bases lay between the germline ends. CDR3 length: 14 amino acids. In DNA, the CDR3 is TGTGCCAGCAGCCAACTATATAGCACAGATACGCAGTATTTT. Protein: CASSQLYSTDTQYF.

This CDR3 reads CASSYTHQGTDTQYF. The CDR3 nucleotides read TGTGCCAGCAGCTATACACATCAAGGCACAGATACGCAGTATTTT. The rearrangement links TRBV5-5 to TRBJ2-3; D is unresolved. This CDR3 has 15 amino acids. Germline V CDR1 and CDR2: SGHKS, YYEKEE (reference sequence). Trimming stripped 3 bases from V and 1 base from J, with 12 bases between. The variable domain in full, completed from reference TRBV5-5 and TRBJ2-3, reads DAGVTQSPTHLIKTRGQQVTLRCSPISGHKSVSWYQQVLGQGPQFIFQYYEKEERGRGNFPDRFSARQFPNYSSELNVNALLLGDSALYLCASSYTHQGTDTQYFGPGTRLTVL.

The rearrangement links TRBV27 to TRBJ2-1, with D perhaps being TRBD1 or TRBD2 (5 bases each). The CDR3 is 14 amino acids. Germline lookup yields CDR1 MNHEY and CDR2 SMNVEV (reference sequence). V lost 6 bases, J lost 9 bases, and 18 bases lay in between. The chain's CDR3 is CASSPGTLTSEQFF. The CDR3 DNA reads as TGTGCCAGCAGCCCCGGGACCTTGACGTCTGAGCAGTTCTTC.

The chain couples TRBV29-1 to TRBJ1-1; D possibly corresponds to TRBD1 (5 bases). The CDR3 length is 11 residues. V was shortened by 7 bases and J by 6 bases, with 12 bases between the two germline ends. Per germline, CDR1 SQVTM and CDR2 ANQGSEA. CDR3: CSDGGSAEAFF. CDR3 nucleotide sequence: TGCAGCGACGGGGGGTCCGCTGAAGCTTTCTTT.

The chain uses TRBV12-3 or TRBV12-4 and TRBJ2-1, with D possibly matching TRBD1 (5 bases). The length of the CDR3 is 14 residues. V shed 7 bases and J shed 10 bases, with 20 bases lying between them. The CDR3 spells CASTFPGKGYEQFF. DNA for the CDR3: TGTGCCAGCACCTTCCCAGGGAAGGGCTACGAGCAGTTCTTC.

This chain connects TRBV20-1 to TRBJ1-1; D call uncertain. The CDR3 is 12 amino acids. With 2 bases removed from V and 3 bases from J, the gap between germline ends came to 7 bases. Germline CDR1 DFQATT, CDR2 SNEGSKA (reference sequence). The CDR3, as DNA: TGCAGTGCTAGAATTCTCTACACTGAAGCTTTCTTT. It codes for CSARILYTEAFF.

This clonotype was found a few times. The CDR3 sequence is CASSLAGLAGADDATQYF. The CDR3 DNA reads as TGTGCCAGCAGCTTAGCGGGTCTAGCGGGGGCGGACGATGCGACCCAGTACTTC. The chain links TRBV7-8 to TRBJ2-5; 10 bases are shared with TRBD2. Trimming cost V 0 bases and J 7 bases; bases outside gene matches: 14. The CDR3 totals 18 residues. Germline assignment: CDR1 SGHVS and CDR2 FQNEAQ.

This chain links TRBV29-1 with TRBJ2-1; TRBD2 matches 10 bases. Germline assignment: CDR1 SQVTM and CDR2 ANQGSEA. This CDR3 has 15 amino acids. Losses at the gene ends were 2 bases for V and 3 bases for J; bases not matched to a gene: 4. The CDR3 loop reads CSVETGTSDYNEQFF. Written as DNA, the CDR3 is TGCAGCGTTGAAACCGGGACTAGCGACTACAATGAGCAGTTCTTC.

CDR3 protein: CASSPTGRGELFF. DNA for the CDR3: TGTGCCAGCAGTCCCACAGGGAGAGGGGAGCTGTTTTTT. The gene calls are TRBV12-3 or TRBV12-4 and TRBJ2-2; tentative D call: TRBD1 (6 bases). This CDR3 is 13 amino acids long. Trimming took off 5 bases at V and 8 bases at J, with 12 bases between the two ends.

CDR3 region: CASSSYRNMNTEAFF. CDR3 nucleotide sequence: TGTGCCAGCAGCTCCTACAGGAATATGAACACTGAAGCTTTCTTT. The chain carries TRBV7-8 and TRBJ1-1; D might be TRBD1 (5 bases). V was cut by 4 bases and J by 0 bases, with 12 bases left in between. This CDR3 comprises 15 residues. The germline V gene encodes CDR1 SGHVS and CDR2 FQNEAQ.

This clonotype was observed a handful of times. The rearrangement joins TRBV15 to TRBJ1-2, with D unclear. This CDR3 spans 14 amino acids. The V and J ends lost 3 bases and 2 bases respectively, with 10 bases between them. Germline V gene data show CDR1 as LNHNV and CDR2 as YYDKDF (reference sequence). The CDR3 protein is CATSSQRRNYGYTF. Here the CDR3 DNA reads TGTGCCACCAGCAGCCAGCGACGCAACTATGGCTACACCTTC.

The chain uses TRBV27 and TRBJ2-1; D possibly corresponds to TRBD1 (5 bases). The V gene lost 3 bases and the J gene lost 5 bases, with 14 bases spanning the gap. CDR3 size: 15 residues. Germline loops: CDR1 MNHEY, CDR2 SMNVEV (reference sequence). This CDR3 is CASSFWARADNEQFF. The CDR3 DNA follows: TGTGCCAGCAGTTTTTGGGCCAGGGCCGACAATGAGCAGTTCTTC.

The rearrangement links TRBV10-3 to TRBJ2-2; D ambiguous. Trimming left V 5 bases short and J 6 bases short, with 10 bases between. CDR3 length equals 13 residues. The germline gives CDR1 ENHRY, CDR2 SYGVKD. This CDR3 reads CAISKTNSGELFF. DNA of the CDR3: TGTGCCATCAGTAAAACCAACTCCGGGGAGCTGTTTTTT.

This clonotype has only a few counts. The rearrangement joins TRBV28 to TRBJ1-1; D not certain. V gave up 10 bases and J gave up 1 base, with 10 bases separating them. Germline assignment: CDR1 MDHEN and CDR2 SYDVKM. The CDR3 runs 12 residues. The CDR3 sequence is CATRGGNTEAFF. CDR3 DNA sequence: TGTGCCACCCGAGGCGGGAACACTGAAGCTTTCTTT.

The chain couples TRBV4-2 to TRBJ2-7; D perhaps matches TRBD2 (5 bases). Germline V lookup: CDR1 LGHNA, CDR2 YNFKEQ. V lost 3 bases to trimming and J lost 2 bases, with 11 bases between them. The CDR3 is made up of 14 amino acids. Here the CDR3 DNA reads TGTGCCAGCAGCCAGGCCGGGATGACCTACGAGCAGTACTTC. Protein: CASSQAGMTYEQYF.

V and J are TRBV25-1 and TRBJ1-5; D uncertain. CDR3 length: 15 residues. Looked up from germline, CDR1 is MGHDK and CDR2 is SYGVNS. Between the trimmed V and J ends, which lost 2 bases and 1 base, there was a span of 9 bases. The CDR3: CASSETIGSNQPQHF. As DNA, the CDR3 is TGTGCCAGCAGTGAAACAATCGGGAGCAATCAGCCCCAGCATTTT.

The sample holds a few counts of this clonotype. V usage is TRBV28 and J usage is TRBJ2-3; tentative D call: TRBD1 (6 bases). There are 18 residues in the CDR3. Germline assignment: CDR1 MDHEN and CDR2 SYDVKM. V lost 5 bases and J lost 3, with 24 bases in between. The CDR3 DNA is TGTGCCAGCAGTACTATACCCCCAGGGGTAAGAAGGACAGATACGCAGTATTTT. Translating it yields CASSTIPPGVRRTDTQYF.

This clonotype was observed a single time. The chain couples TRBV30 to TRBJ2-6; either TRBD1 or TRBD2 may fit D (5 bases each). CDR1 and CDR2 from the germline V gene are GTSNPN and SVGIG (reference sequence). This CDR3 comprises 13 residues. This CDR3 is CAGARAGANVLTF. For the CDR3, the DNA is TGTGCGGGAGCCAGGGCTGGGGCCAACGTCCTGACTTTC.

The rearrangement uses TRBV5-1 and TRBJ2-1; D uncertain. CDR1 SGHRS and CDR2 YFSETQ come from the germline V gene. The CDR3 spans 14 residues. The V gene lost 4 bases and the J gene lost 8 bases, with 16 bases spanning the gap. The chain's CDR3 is CASSLGLTADEQFF. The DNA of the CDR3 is TGCGCCAGCAGCCTCGGTCTAACGGCTGATGAGCAGTTCTTC.

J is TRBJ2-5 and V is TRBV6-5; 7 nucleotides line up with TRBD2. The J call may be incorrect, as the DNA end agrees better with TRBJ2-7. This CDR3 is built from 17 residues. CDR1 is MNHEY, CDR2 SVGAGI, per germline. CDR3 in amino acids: CASSYSSRAGDGYEQYF. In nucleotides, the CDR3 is TGTGCCAGCAGTTACTCGAGTCGGGCGGGAGACGGTTACGAGCAGTACTTC.

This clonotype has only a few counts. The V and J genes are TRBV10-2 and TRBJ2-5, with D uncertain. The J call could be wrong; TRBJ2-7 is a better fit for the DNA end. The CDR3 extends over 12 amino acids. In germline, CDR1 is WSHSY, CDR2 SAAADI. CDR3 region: CASGLGFYEQYF. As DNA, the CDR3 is TGCGCCAGCGGGCTAGGTTTCTACGAGCAGTACTTC.

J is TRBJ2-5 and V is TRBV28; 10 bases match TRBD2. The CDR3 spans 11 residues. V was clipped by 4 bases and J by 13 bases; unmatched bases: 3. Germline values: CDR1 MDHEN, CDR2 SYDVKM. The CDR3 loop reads CASSSASGRYF. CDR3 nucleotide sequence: TGTGCCAGCAGTTCGGCTAGCGGGAGGTACTTC.

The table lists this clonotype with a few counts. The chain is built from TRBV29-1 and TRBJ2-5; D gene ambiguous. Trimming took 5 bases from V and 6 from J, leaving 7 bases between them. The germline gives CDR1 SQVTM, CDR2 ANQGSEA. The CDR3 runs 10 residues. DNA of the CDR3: TGCAGCGTTCGTGGGAAGACCCAGTACTTC. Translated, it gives CSVRGKTQYF.

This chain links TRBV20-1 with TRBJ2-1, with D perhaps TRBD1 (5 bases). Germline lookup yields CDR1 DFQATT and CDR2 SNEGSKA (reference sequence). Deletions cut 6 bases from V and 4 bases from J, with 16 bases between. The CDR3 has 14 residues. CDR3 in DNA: TGCAGTGCCAACCCCAGGGCTAGTTACAATGAGCAGTTCTTC. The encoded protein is CSANPRASYNEQFF.